These 27 T cell receptor beta chains came from one sample sequenced in a study of neurological immune-mediated disorders. TCRdb reprocessed the 5' RACE reads with MiXCR, giving one entry per CDR3 protein. The sample contains approximately 60,000 distinct CDR3 sequences, roughly 4.3% of which appear only once. Sequences were obtained from PBMCs. Receptor source: a man aged 45-60 years with multiple sclerosis.

This clonotype was counted at least ten times. The CDR3 region is CASSRGNTGELFF. In DNA, the CDR3 is TGTGCCAGCAGTAGAGGAAACACCGGGGAGCTGTTTTTT. This rearrangement joins TRBV6-5 to TRBJ2-2; D call uncertain. Per germline, CDR1 MNHEY and CDR2 SVGAGI. The CDR3 runs 13 residues. V was pared by 5 bases and J by 2 bases, with 6 bases between.

This clonotype appeared many times. The chain employs TRBV7-9 and TRBJ2-7, with TRBD2 identical over 7 bases. Germline CDR1 reads SEHNR; CDR2 reads FQNEAQ (reference sequence). CDR3 length equals 15 residues. V was pared by 3 bases and J by 7 bases, with 12 bases of the junction left unmatched. CDR3 nucleotide sequence: TGTGCCAGCAGCTTCCCCCCGGGAGGTCTTTTGGAGCAGTACTTC. Its translation is CASSFPPGGLLEQYF.

This clonotype was counted many times. The gene calls are TRBV24-1 and TRBJ2-1, with 10 positions matching TRBD1. The CDR3 runs to 15 residues. The junction had 5 bases not matched to a gene; V was cut back by 4 bases and J by 6 bases. CDR1 is KGHDR, CDR2 SFDVKD, per germline. CDR3: CATSDQGQGGNEQFF. CDR3 in DNA: TGTGCCACCAGTGACCAAGGACAGGGGGGCAATGAGCAGTTCTTC.

This clonotype was observed many times. This chain links TRBV3-1 with TRBJ1-4; D is undetermined. Germline loops: CDR1 LGHDT, CDR2 YNNKEL (reference sequence). V lost 1 base and J lost 6, with 15 bases in between. The CDR3 consists of 16 residues. The CDR3 protein is CASSQGVQMIYEKLFF. Written as DNA, the CDR3 is TGTGCCAGCAGCCAAGGAGTACAGATGATTTATGAAAAACTGTTTTTT.

The table lists this clonotype with many counts. The J gene is TRBJ2-3, the V gene TRBV5-1; 9 nucleotides align to TRBD1. The CDR3 length is 15 residues. From germline, CDR1 is SGHRS and CDR2 YFSETQ. J lost 4 bases, V lost 4 bases, and 7 bases had no gene match. The DNA of the CDR3 is TGCGCCAGCAGCCCGGAAGGACAGGGGTCAGATACGCAGTATTTT. Protein product: CASSPEGQGSDTQYF.

This clonotype was recorded many times. The chain employs TRBV5-6 and TRBJ2-5; 9 bases are shared with TRBD2. Germline V gene lookup returns CDR1 SGHDT and CDR2 YYEEEE. This CDR3 is 15 amino acids long. Trimming at V came to 2 bases and at J to 5 bases, leaving 7 bases not matched to a gene. CDR3 protein: CASSFAGGLLETQYF. The CDR3 bases are TGTGCCAGCAGCTTCGCGGGAGGGTTGCTGGAGACCCAGTACTTC.

This clonotype was seen ten or more times. The genes are TRBV11-2 and TRBJ2-5; D gene unclear. The V gene's germline CDR1 is SGHAT and CDR2 FQNNGV. The V and J ends lost 5 bases and 4 bases respectively, with 14 bases between them. The CDR3 is made up of 14 amino acids. In nucleotides, the CDR3 is TGTGCCAGCAGCACAGCACGTCGGCTAGAGACCCAGTACTTC. Residues: CASSTARRLETQYF.

This clonotype occurred many times. The chain employs TRBV10-3 and TRBJ2-1, with 7 bases identical to TRBD2. With 5 bases clipped from V and 0 bases from J, the junction kept 4 bases outside the gene matches. Germline V lookup: CDR1 ENHRY, CDR2 SYGVKD. The CDR3 sequence is 15 residues long. The CDR3 bases are TGTGCCATCAGTTCTGGCGGGAGCTCCTACAATGAGCAGTTCTTC. The encoded protein is CAISSGGSSYNEQFF.

This chain joins TRBV3-1 and TRBJ2-5, with D unresolved. The germline V and J ends were trimmed by 0 bases and 2 bases, with 7 bases remaining between them. From germline, CDR1 is LGHDT and CDR2 YNNKEL (reference sequence). There are 14 residues in the CDR3. CDR3 in amino acids: CASSQERFQETQYF. The CDR3 bases are TGTGCCAGCAGCCAAGAAAGGTTTCAAGAGACCCAGTACTTC.

This clonotype has a count of ten or more. Germline is not matched at one junction end, which may reflect a read error. The rearrangement links TRBV14 to TRBJ2-1; the D gene could be TRBD1 or TRBD2 (6 bases each). Germline CDR1 reads SGHDN; CDR2 reads FVKESK. The CDR3 sequence is 12 residues long. The CDR3 sequence: CASSQEGGEQFF. CDR3 DNA: TGTGCCAGCAGTCAAGAGGGGGGTGAGCAGTTCTTC.

At least ten counts were recorded for this clonotype. V usage is TRBV20-1 and J usage is TRBJ2-5, with TRBD2 matching 8 bases. V dropped 1 base and J dropped 5; count of bases not matched to a gene: 0. CDR1 is DFQATT, CDR2 SNEGSKA, per germline (reference sequence). This CDR3 comprises 12 residues. The CDR3 sequence: CSARGGGETQYF. As DNA, the CDR3 is TGCAGTGCTAGAGGCGGGGGGGAGACCCAGTACTTC.

This clonotype was picked up many times. The rearrangement links TRBV3-1 to TRBJ1-2; TRBD1 agrees at 9 bases. CDR1 is LGHDT, CDR2 YNNKEL, per germline (reference sequence). The CDR3 totals 16 residues. V gave up 4 bases and J gave up 7 bases; unmatched junction bases: 13. Here the CDR3 DNA reads TGTGCCAGCAGCCCGACTTACATCGGGACAGGGAGTGGCTACACCTTC. Protein: CASSPTYIGTGSGYTF.

This clonotype was seen more than once but under ten times. The chain has TRBV20-1 and TRBJ1-1; D uncertain. Per the germline V gene, CDR1 is DFQATT and CDR2 is SNEGSKA (reference sequence). V was trimmed by 6 bases and J by 1 base, leaving 15 bases between them. This CDR3 spans 14 amino acids. The CDR3 spells CSAKDSNWNTEAFF. The CDR3 coding sequence is TGCAGTGCCAAGGACTCAAACTGGAACACTGAAGCTTTCTTT.

This clonotype was detected many times. The V call is TRBV29-1, the J call TRBJ2-1, with TRBD2 matching 14 bases. In germline, CDR1 is SQVTM, CDR2 ANQGSEA. This CDR3 comprises 14 residues. J lost 8 bases, V lost 5 bases, and 5 bases had no gene match. The CDR3 DNA reads TGCAGCGTTTTAGGGACTAGCGGGAGTTATGAGCAGTTCTTC. It codes for CSVLGTSGSYEQFF.

The rearrangement links TRBV28 to TRBJ2-1, with 7 bases lining up with TRBD2. The CDR3 loop spans 16 amino acids. With V trimmed by 8 bases and J by 0 bases, 10 bases remained unmatched. Germline CDR1 and CDR2: MDHEN and SYDVKM. The CDR3 is CASSKAGGSSYNEQFF. The DNA for the CDR3 is TGTGCCAGCTCAAAAGCCGGGGGGAGCTCCTACAATGAGCAGTTCTTC.

This clonotype was observed many times. This chain connects TRBV15 to TRBJ2-3; D tentatively reads TRBD1 or TRBD2 (7 bases each). Trimming pared 4 bases from V and 4 bases from J, leaving 15 bases between. Germline CDR1 is LNHNV and CDR2 is YYDKDF (reference sequence). The CDR3 length is 15 residues. The CDR3 sequence is CATSIRGGPPDTQYF. The CDR3 nucleotides are TGTGCCACCAGCATCAGGGGGGGCCCTCCAGATACGCAGTATTTT.

There are many counts of this clonotype. The chain recombines TRBV20-1 with TRBJ2-3; 9 bases line up with TRBD2. V dropped 0 bases and J dropped 2; count of bases not matched to a gene: 3. CDR3 length equals 15 residues. In germline, CDR1 is DFQATT, CDR2 SNEGSKA (reference sequence). DNA of the CDR3: TGCAGTGCTAGAGAGTTAGCGGGGGTCACAGATACGCAGTATTTT. It codes for CSARELAGVTDTQYF.

At least ten counts were recorded for this clonotype. This chain connects TRBV10-1 to TRBJ2-3, with no clear D. This CDR3 contains 14 residues. V was clipped by 4 bases and J by 1 base, with 9 bases between them. The germline gives CDR1 WNHNN, CDR2 SYGVQD (reference sequence). In DNA, the CDR3 is TGCGCCAGCAGTGCGATTAGTCGCACAGATACGCAGTATTTT. Encoded protein: CASSAISRTDTQYF.

This clonotype was picked up many times. This chain connects TRBV9 to TRBJ1-5; D unclear. V was cut by 4 bases and J by 7 bases, with 15 bases left in between. This CDR3 region has 14 residues. Germline CDR1 reads SGDLS; CDR2 reads YYNGEE. The CDR3 nucleotides read TGTGCCAGCAGCCCGAAACAGACGGGGCAGCCCCAGCATTTT. Translation gives CASSPKQTGQPQHF.

The chain couples TRBV20-1 to TRBJ1-4; D uncertain. V was shortened by 3 bases and J by 0 bases, with 8 bases between the two germline ends. Germline V gives CDR1 DFQATT, CDR2 SNEGSKA (reference sequence). The CDR3 is 14 amino acids. CDR3 DNA sequence: TGCAGTGCTAGGGGTCAGCCAACTAATGAAAAACTGTTTTTT. This codes for CSARGQPTNEKLFF.

The J gene is TRBJ2-7, the V gene TRBV20-1; the D gene is possibly TRBD2 (5 bases). The CDR3 covers 14 residues. The V end lost 6 bases, the J end lost 3 bases, and 18 bases lay between the germline ends. Germline V gives CDR1 DFQATT, CDR2 SNEGSKA (reference sequence). The CDR3 DNA follows: TGCAGTGCGTCTAGCTTTTTCGAGAACTACGAGCAGTACTTC. Protein product: CSASSFFENYEQYF.

This clonotype was seen many times. The V and J genes are TRBV12-3 or TRBV12-4 and TRBJ2-3, with D uncertain. Trimming cost V 2 bases and J 0 bases, with 6 bases left between them. This CDR3 comprises 14 residues. Written as DNA, the CDR3 is TGTGCCAGCAGTTTACAGGATAGCACAGATACGCAGTATTTT. Its protein is CASSLQDSTDTQYF.

This clonotype was counted ten times or more. This sequence joins TRBV7-9 and TRBJ1-2, with a possible D match to TRBD1 (6 bases). Germline V gene sequence: CDR1 SEHNR, CDR2 FQNEAQ (reference sequence). The CDR3 sequence is 14 residues long. V was pared by 4 bases and J by 8 bases, with 17 bases between. The chain's CDR3 is CASSSARQARGYTF. The CDR3 nucleotides are TGTGCCAGCAGCTCCGCCAGACAGGCAAGGGGCTACACCTTC.

This clonotype was observed at least ten times. The chain has TRBV20-1 and TRBJ2-7, with 9 bases aligning to TRBD2. CDR1 is DFQATT and CDR2 is SNEGSKA in the germline V gene (reference sequence). The CDR3 runs 16 residues. The V and J ends lost 3 bases and 5 bases, in that order; junction bases with no gene match: 14. CDR3 DNA: TGCAGTGCTAGTCTTTTGCGGGGGGGCGATAGGGACGAGCAGTACTTC. It codes for CSASLLRGGDRDEQYF.

At least ten counts were recorded for this clonotype. The gene calls are TRBV20-1 and TRBJ2-6; TRBD1 is a possible D gene (5 bases). V dropped 6 bases and J dropped 0 bases, with 12 bases sitting between them. The germline gives CDR1 DFQATT, CDR2 SNEGSKA (reference sequence). CDR3 length: 15 residues. The CDR3 sequence is CSATNRYSGANVLTF. The CDR3 nucleotides are TGCAGTGCCACGAACAGGTACTCTGGGGCCAACGTCCTGACTTTC.

This clonotype was seen a handful of times. V usage is TRBV4-1 and J usage is TRBJ2-7; D may be TRBD1 or TRBD2 (5 bases each). The germline CDR1 and CDR2 sequences are MGHRA and YSYEKL. There are 12 residues in the CDR3. The germline V and J ends were trimmed by 6 bases and 10 bases, with 16 bases remaining between them. The CDR3 loop is CASSQPGPRQYF. CDR3 bases: TGCGCCAGCAGTCAACCGGGACCAAGACAGTACTTC.

This clonotype has ten or more counts. The V gene is TRBV10-3, the J gene TRBJ2-1; possibly TRBD1 for D (5 bases). Trimming cost V 6 bases and J 7 bases, with 10 bases left between them. The CDR3 is 12 amino acids. Germline V gene sequence: CDR1 ENHRY, CDR2 SYGVKD. The chain's CDR3 is CAISERGNEQFF. CDR3 sequence (DNA): TGTGCCATCAGCGAAAGGGGTAATGAGCAGTTCTTC.